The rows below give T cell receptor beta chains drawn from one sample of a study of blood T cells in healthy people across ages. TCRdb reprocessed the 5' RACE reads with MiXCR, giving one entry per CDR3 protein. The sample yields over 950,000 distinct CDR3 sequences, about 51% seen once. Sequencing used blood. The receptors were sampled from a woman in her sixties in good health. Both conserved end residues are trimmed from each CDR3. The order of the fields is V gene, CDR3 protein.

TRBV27,ASSFRVAGKDSYNEQF
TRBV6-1,ASTADRNQPQH
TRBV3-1,ASSQDKKDRGGKLF
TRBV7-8,ASSLVALGYEQY
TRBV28,ASSGGLAGGKNIQY
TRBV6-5,ASTLQGGNTEAF
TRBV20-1,SARVRRGTDTQY
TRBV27,ASSLYGTGDVPYEQY
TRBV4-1,ASSYRGGTSSYEQY
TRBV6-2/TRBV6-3,ASITSGSDEQY
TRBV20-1,SAIRDSLLGQY
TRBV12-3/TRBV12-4,ASSHDRTQY
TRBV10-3,AISQGPEGQPQH
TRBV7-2,ASSLSRVGDTQY
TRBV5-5,ASSSPTSEQY
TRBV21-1,ASSKVGAGPLGGTQY
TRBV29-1,SVIDGDEKLF
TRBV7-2,ANSLVRGMGNEQF
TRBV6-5,ASSSQTRAGPIGEQY
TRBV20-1,SARDPRTGYGYT
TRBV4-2,ASSQITVRGSSSYEQY
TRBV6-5,ASTATQGQGAYEQY
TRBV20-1,SASNIAISYNEQF
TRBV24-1,ATRDSQSGRALNEQF
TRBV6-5,ASSYAPTSGRTDTQY
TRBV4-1,ASSPRGGGRGNDNEQF
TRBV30,AWTEGGDTQY
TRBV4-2,ASSRDGTVSMEGYT
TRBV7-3,ASSLNGPGRQETQY
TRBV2,ASIPKGGDTEAF
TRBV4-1,ASSQFPGTGDEQY
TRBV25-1,ASSEWGQGSAGELF
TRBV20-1,SALQRLASYEQY